These 28 T cell receptor beta chains share one sample of origin, sequenced in a study of Ad26.COV2.S vaccination and SARS-CoV-2 variants. Treatment meaning: roughly 20 received Ad26.COV2.S at low or high dose, single or two shots; about 5 received placebo; per-sample allocation not given. Sampling occurred on day 63 after the first vaccine or placebo injection. Measured with immunoSEQ multiplex PCR; TCRdb has only the in-frame clones, and not every one. The repertoire includes around 310,000 clones, approximately 87% of them detected once, and about 5.4% sits in the top ten. The sequences come from peripheral blood, collected in a trial of Ad26.COV2.S vaccine versus placebo. Source of these receptors: a person between 18 and 65 years old who received the Ad26.COV2.S COVID-19 vaccine or a placebo.

The chain combines TRBV28 with TRBJ2-5, with 12 bases fitting TRBD2. Trimming took 3 bases from V and 6 from J; bases not matched to a gene: 2. Germline V gene data show CDR1 as MDHEN and CDR2 as SYDVKM. This CDR3 is 14 amino acids long. CDR3 region: CASSFLAGGKTQYF. The CDR3 DNA sequence: TGTGCCAGCAGTTTCCTAGCGGGAGGGAAGACCCAGTACTTC.

The rearrangement joins TRBV5-1 to TRBJ2-3; no clear D. Trimming removed 2 bases from V and 2 bases from J, with 3 bases in between. Germline values: CDR1 SGHRS, CDR2 YFSETQ. The CDR3 covers 12 residues. This CDR3 reads CASSFNTDTQYF. The CDR3 DNA is TGCGCCAGCAGCTTCAACACAGATACGCAGTATTTT. The whole variable domain, filled in from reference TRBV5-1 and TRBJ2-3, reads KAGVTQTPRYLIKTRGQQVTLSCSPISGHRSVSWYQQTPGQGLQFLFEYFSETQRNKGNFPGRFSGRQFSNSRSEMNVSTLELGDSALYLCASSFNTDTQYFGPGTRLTVL.

This clone was picked up one time. The genes are TRBV30 and TRBJ2-3; TRBD2 matches at 8 bases. The CDR3 is made up of 14 amino acids. V was pared by 3 bases and J by 6 bases, with 8 bases of the junction left unmatched. Germline V lookup: CDR1 GTSNPN, CDR2 SVGIG (reference sequence). The CDR3 DNA sequence: TGTGCCTGGAGCCCATCCGGGGGGGGTGATACGCAGTATTTT. Translation gives CAWSPSGGGDTQYF.

This clone turned up a few times. The chain has TRBV3-1 (or the pseudogene TRBV3-2) and TRBJ2-1; tentative D call: TRBD2 (6 bases). The CDR3 loop spans 17 amino acids. Germline CDR1 is LGHDT and CDR2 is YNNKEL (reference sequence). V was clipped by 1 base and J by 8 bases, with 21 bases between them. CDR3 nucleotides: TGTGCCAGCAGCCAAGTATCCAGGGACTTCAAGTTCTATGAGCAGTTCTTC. The encoded protein is CASSQVSRDFKFYEQFF.

V gene TRBV4-1 combines with J gene TRBJ2-3, with 8 bases aligning to TRBD2. Germline V gene data show CDR1 as MGHRA and CDR2 as YSYEKL. The CDR3 spans 16 residues. The J segment lost 0 bases and the V segment lost 3 bases, leaving 5 bases of the junction unmatched. The CDR3 DNA reads TGCGCCAGCAGCCACCCGGGGGGGACTAGCACAGATACGCAGTATTTT. Its translation is CASSHPGGTSTDTQYF.

The CDR3 spells CASSRDINTQYF. The CDR3 coding sequence is TGTGCCAGCAGTCGGGACATAAATACGCAGTATTTT. V gene TRBV7-2 combines with J gene TRBJ2-3; D may be TRBD1 (6 bases). With 6 bases removed from V and 7 bases from J, the gap between germline ends came to 11 bases. The CDR3 is 12 residues long. Germline CDR1 reads SGHTA; CDR2 reads FQGNSA.

V gene TRBV11-2 combines with J gene TRBJ2-7; 8 bases line up with TRBD2. Germline V gene data show CDR1 as SGHAT and CDR2 as FQNNGV. Trimming took 1 base from V and 7 from J; bases not matched to a gene: 9. The CDR3 is made up of 15 amino acids. The CDR3 region has the DNA TGTGCCAGCAGCTTAGGGCCTAGCGGGTTCCCTGAGCAGTACGTC. Residues: CASSLGPSGFPEQYV.

The chain recombines TRBV7-2 with TRBJ2-3, with D hard to call. The CDR3 is 15 residues long. The germline V gene encodes CDR1 SGHTA and CDR2 FQGNSA. Trimming cost V 0 bases and J 7 bases, with 14 bases left between them. The CDR3 DNA reads as TGTGCCAGCAGCTTAGCGTCGGGCCGAGAAAATACGCAGTATTTT. The encoded protein is CASSLASGRENTQYF.

This rearrangement joins TRBV5-4 to TRBJ1-1; D might be TRBD1 (6 bases). The V and J ends lost 3 bases and 1 base respectively, with 10 bases between them. Germline V gene data show CDR1 as SGHNT and CDR2 as YYREEE (reference sequence). The CDR3 sequence is 14 residues long. CDR3 coding DNA: TGTGCCAGCAGCTGGGACACGGGGAACACTGAAGCTTTCTTT. This encodes CASSWDTGNTEAFF.

As DNA, the CDR3 is TGTGCCAGTAGTCCCCGGGACAGACGCTCCTACGAGCAGTACTTC. This gives the protein CASSPRDRRSYEQYF. The rearrangement uses TRBV19 and TRBJ2-7, with 7 bases identical to TRBD1. The CDR3 runs to 15 residues. V lost 5 bases, J lost 0 bases, and 7 bases stayed unmatched. Germline V lookup: CDR1 LNHDA, CDR2 SQIVND (reference sequence).

Points on this clone: Lacking the conserved final phenylalanine or tryptophan, this CDR3 likely reflects a read error. The limits of the CDR3 on the DNA are not certain, so only TCRdb's listed CDR3 is given. This chain uses TRBV4-3 with TRBJ2-7. Germline lookup yields CDR1 LGHNA and CDR2 YSLEER. The CDR3 is 15 amino acids in total, end residues counted. CDR3 residues: CASSQDWTCPSNYSG.

The J gene is TRBJ1-6, the V gene TRBV24-1; D gene unclear. The CDR3 totals 19 residues. V was shortened by 0 bases and J by 1 base, with 15 bases between the two germline ends. Germline CDR1 is KGHDR and CDR2 is SFDVKD. The CDR3: CATSDLHWGFRSYNSPLHF. CDR3 DNA: TGTGCCACCAGTGATTTGCATTGGGGTTTCAGGTCCTATAATTCACCCCTCCACTTT.

J is TRBJ1-6 and V is TRBV19; tentative D call: TRBD1 (5 bases). Trimming stripped 8 bases from V and 5 bases from J, with 13 bases between. Looked up from germline, CDR1 is LNHDA and CDR2 is SQIVND (reference sequence). The CDR3 length is 14 residues. For the CDR3, the DNA is TGTGCCAGTGCCTGGGGGGAAAATAATTCACCCCTCCACTTT. Translation gives CASAWGENNSPLHF. The full variable domain, with the rest looked up from reference TRBV19 and TRBJ1-6, is DGGITQSPKYLFRKEGQNVTLSCEQNLNHDAMYWYRQDPGQGLRLIYYSQIVNDFQKGDIAEGYSVSREKKESFPLTVTSAQKNPTAFYLCASAWGENNSPLHFGNGTRLTVT.

This rearrangement joins TRBV5-8 to TRBJ2-7; possible D gene TRBD2, 6 bases. The CDR3 has 16 amino acids. Trimming took 0 bases from V and 0 from J, leaving 13 bases between them. CDR1 and CDR2 (germline): SGHTS, YDEGEE. The CDR3 DNA is TGTGCCAGCAGCTTGGTTGGCGATAGCGGCTCCTACGAGCAGTACTTC. Protein: CASSLVGDSGSYEQYF.

This rearrangement joins TRBV2 to TRBJ1-2; D not certain. From germline, CDR1 is SNHLY and CDR2 FYNNEI. There are 13 residues in the CDR3. Trimming shortened V by 4 bases and J by 5 bases, and 11 bases separated the two germline ends. DNA for the CDR3: TGTGCCAGCAGTGGGGTCAGAACTTATGGCTACACCTTC. It yields the protein CASSGVRTYGYTF.

In this sample, this clone turned up once. V gene TRBV12-3 or TRBV12-4 combines with J gene TRBJ1-1; D gene ambiguous. The CDR3 runs 13 residues. V was cut by 1 base and J by 7 bases, with 10 bases left in between. The CDR3 sequence: CASSLGLGSEAFF. CDR3 nucleotides: TGTGCCAGCAGTTTAGGGTTGGGGAGTGAAGCTTTCTTT.

A single count supports this clone. The J gene is TRBJ2-7, the V gene TRBV5-6, with D possibly matching TRBD1 (6 bases). CDR1 SGHDT and CDR2 YYEEEE come from the germline V gene. Trimming stripped 9 bases from V and 4 bases from J, with 20 bases between. The CDR3 extends over 14 amino acids. CDR3 nucleotide sequence: TGTGCCACCAAGCCTACCGGGACACCATACGAGCAGTACGTC. This sequence encodes CATKPTGTPYEQYV.

J is TRBJ2-5 and V is TRBV19; no clear D. The germline V gene has CDR1 LNHDA and CDR2 SQIVND (reference sequence). V lost 1 base to trimming and J lost 1 base, with 7 bases between them. This CDR3 is 14 amino acids long. This CDR3 is CASSIGNSQETQYF. Written as DNA, the CDR3 is TGTGCCAGTAGTATAGGCAACAGCCAAGAGACCCAGTACTTC. Supplemented by reference TRBV19 and TRBJ2-5, the full variable domain reads DGGITQSPKYLFRKEGQNVTLSCEQNLNHDAMYWYRQDPGQGLRLIYYSQIVNDFQKGDIAEGYSVSREKKESFPLTVTSAQKNPTAFYLCASSIGNSQETQYFGPGTRLLVL.

The CDR3 sequence: CASSLLEAGLQETQYF. The DNA for the CDR3 is TGTGCCAGCAGCCTCCTAGAGGCCGGCTTGCAAGAGACCCAGTACTTC. V and J are TRBV3-1 (or the pseudogene TRBV3-2) and TRBJ2-5, with no clear D. This CDR3 is built from 16 residues. The germline V gene encodes CDR1 LGHDT and CDR2 YNNKEL (reference sequence). V was pared by 4 bases and J by 2 bases, with 17 bases between.

This sequence joins TRBV27 and TRBJ2-1, with D perhaps TRBD1 (5 bases). The CDR3 consists of 17 residues. In germline, CDR1 is MNHEY, CDR2 SMNVEV (reference sequence). V was shortened by 4 bases and J by 4 bases, with 20 bases between the two germline ends. CDR3 region: CASSSQGRLETYNEQFF. In DNA, the CDR3 is TGTGCCAGCAGTTCCCAGGGCCGCCTAGAAACTTACAATGAGCAGTTCTTC.

The CDR3 reads CASSILAGGRDIQYF. In DNA form, the CDR3 reads TGTGCCAGTAGTATACTAGCGGGGGGGAGGGACATTCAGTACTTC. The V call is TRBV19, the J call TRBJ2-4, with 12 bases identical to TRBD2. V lost 2 bases, J lost 8 bases, and 4 bases stayed unmatched. The V gene's germline CDR1 is LNHDA and CDR2 SQIVND (reference sequence). The CDR3 spans 15 residues. Using reference TRBV19 and TRBJ2-4 for the parts outside the CDR3, the full variable domain is DGGITQSPKYLFRKEGQNVTLSCEQNLNHDAMYWYRQDPGQGLRLIYYSQIVNDFQKGDIAEGYSVSREKKESFPLTVTSAQKNPTAFYLCASSILAGGRDIQYFGAGTRLSVL.

The genes are TRBV13 and TRBJ2-5, with D perhaps TRBD2 (7 bases). The V and J ends lost 5 bases and 0 bases respectively, with 22 bases between them. The germline gives CDR1 PRHDT, CDR2 FYEKMQ (reference sequence). There are 18 residues in the CDR3. The CDR3, as DNA: TGTGCCAGCAGCATCCCCTGGGGGGCGGGGGACTACCAAGAGACCCAGTACTTC. Amino acid sequence: CASSIPWGAGDYQETQYF.

This clone has just a few counts. J is TRBJ1-1 and V is TRBV20-1; D not resolved. Germline V gives CDR1 DFQATT, CDR2 SNEGSKA (reference sequence). This CDR3 spans 11 amino acids. CDR3 loop: CSTYPNTEAFF. Here the CDR3 DNA reads TGCTCTACCTATCCGAACACTGAAGCTTTCTTT.

This chain uses TRBV5-1 with TRBJ2-1; 7 bases are a match to TRBD2. The V gene end was trimmed by 4 bases and the J gene end by 7 bases; junction bases not matched to a gene: 11. Germline V gives CDR1 SGHRS, CDR2 YFSETQ. The CDR3 is made up of 15 amino acids. The CDR3 protein is CASSLLLAGPNEQFF. The CDR3 nucleotides read TGCGCCAGCAGCCTCTTGTTAGCGGGCCCAAATGAGCAGTTCTTC.

This rearrangement joins TRBV6-2 or TRBV6-3 to TRBJ1-2; D is perhaps TRBD1 (6 bases). V was pared by 5 bases and J by 4 bases, with 8 bases between. CDR3 length: 12 amino acids. Germline V gene sequence: CDR1 MNHEY, CDR2 SVGEGT. CDR3 nucleotide sequence: TGTGCCAGCAGTCAGGGGACCTATGGCTACACCTTC. Amino acid sequence: CASSQGTYGYTF.

The chain employs TRBV12-5 and TRBJ1-2, with D possibly TRBD1 on 5 matching bases. This CDR3 spans 15 amino acids. The germline V and J ends were trimmed by 1 base and 0 bases, with 9 bases remaining between them. Germline CDR1 and CDR2: LGHNT and FRNRAP. DNA for the CDR3: TGTGCTAGTGGTTTGGAAGACAGACCTAACTATGGCTACACCTTC. It encodes CASGLEDRPNYGYTF.

V and J are TRBV18 and TRBJ2-5, with TRBD2 identical over 8 bases. The germline V gene encodes CDR1 KGHSH and CDR2 LQKENI. The CDR3 extends over 15 amino acids. V lost 2 bases, J lost 4 bases, and 6 bases stayed unmatched. The CDR3 protein is CASSPEAGGVETQYF. Here the CDR3 DNA reads TGTGCCAGCTCACCAGAGGCCGGGGGGGTAGAGACCCAGTACTTC.

This clone was found a few times. The chain couples TRBV7-9 to TRBJ2-5; the D gene is possibly TRBD2 (5 bases). The germline V gene has CDR1 SEHNR and CDR2 FQNEAQ (reference sequence). The germline V and J ends were trimmed by 4 bases and 6 bases, with 15 bases remaining between them. The CDR3 consists of 14 residues. The CDR3 protein is CASSSAGVGKTQYF. The CDR3 coding sequence is TGTGCCAGCAGCTCCGCCGGGGTGGGAAAGACCCAGTACTTC.